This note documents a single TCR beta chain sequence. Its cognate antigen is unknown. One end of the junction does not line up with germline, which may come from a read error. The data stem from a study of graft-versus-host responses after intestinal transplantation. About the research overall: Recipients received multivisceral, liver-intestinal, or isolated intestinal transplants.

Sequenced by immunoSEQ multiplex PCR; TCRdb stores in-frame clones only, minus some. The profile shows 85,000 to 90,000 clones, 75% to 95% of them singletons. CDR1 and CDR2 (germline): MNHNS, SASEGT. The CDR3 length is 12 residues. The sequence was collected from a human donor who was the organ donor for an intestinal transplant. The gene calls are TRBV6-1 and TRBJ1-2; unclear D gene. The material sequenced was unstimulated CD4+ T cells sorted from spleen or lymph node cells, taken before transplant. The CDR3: CASSEPPRTHFF. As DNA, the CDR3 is TGTGCCAGCAGTGAACCCCCAAGGACTCACTTCTTC.